This entry concerns a single TCR beta chain. Its antigen is unidentified. When sampled, the donors appeared nominally healthy, though they likely had unrecorded immune exposures. The PCR contained 60 Vbeta and 13 Jbeta primers. The table came from immunoSEQ multiplex PCR; TCRdb's copy has only in-frame clones and leaves some out. The sample carries approximately 92,000 clones, about four fifths recorded once. The source of the sample is a study of cytomegalovirus exposure and HLA in healthy donors. The CDR3 sequence is 17 residues long. The V gene's germline CDR1 is SEHNR and CDR2 FQNEAQ (reference sequence). After removal of 5 bases from V and 7 bases from J, the junction contained 15 bases not matched to a gene. Study-level results: Researchers reported from a later analysis that most CMV-associated TCR beta chains appeared HLA-restricted. In an earlier analysis, in approximately 570 donors, most V segments appeared productive either ~87% or ~30% of the time.

The rearrangement joins TRBV7-9 to TRBJ2-3; 10 bases are a match to TRBD2. Source material: PBMCs. The TCR was taken from a woman aged 70-85 years in good health and CMV-seropositive. The CDR3 bases are TGTGCCAGCAGCGCAAACCCGGGACTAGCGCTAGATAATACGCAGTATTTT. Its protein is CASSANPGLALDNTQYF.